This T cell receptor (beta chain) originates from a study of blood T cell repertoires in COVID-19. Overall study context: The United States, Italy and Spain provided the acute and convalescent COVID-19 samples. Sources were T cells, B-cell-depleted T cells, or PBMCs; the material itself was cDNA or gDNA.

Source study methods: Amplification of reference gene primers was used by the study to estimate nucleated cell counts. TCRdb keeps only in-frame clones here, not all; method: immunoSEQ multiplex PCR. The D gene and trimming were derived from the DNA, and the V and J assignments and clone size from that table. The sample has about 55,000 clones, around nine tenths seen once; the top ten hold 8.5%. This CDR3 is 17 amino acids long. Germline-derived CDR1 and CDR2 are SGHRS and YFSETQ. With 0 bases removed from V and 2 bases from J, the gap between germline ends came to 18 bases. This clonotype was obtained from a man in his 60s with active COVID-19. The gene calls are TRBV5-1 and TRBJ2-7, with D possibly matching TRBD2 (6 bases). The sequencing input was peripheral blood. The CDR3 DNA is TGCGCCAGCAGCTTGGAGCCGGGACTGGCATTTGCCTACGAGCAGTACTTC. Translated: CASSLEPGLAFAYEQYF.